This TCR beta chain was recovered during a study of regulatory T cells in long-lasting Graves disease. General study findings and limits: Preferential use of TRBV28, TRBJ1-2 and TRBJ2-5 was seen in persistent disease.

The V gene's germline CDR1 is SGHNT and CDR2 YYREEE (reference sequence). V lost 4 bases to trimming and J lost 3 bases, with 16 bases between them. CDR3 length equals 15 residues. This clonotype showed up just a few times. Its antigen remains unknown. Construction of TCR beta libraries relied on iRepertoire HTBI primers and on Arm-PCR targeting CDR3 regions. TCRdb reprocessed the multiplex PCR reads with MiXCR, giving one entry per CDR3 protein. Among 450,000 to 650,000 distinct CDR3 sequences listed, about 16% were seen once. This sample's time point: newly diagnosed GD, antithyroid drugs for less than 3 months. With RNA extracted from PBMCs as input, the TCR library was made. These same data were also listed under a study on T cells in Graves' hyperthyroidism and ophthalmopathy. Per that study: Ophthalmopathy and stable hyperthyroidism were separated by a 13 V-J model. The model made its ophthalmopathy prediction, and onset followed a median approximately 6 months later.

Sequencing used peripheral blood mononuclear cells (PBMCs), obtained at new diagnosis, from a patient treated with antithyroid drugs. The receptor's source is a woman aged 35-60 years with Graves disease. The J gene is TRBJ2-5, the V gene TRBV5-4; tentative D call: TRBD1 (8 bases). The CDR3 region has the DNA TGTGCCAGCAGCACCGGACAGGGAGGGGAAGAGACCCAGTACTTC. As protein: CASSTGQGGEETQYF.